A selection of T cell receptor beta chains follows, all from one sample in a study of CD8+ T cells in alopecia areata. Assay: immunoSEQ multiplex PCR; the TCRdb copy retains only in-frame clones and omits some. The repertoire holds roughly 200,000 clones, with about 60% as singletons. The input for sequencing was CD8+ T cells sorted from blood, taken at week 24, from a patient treated with tofacitinib. These receptors were taken from a human donor with alopecia areata. Each CDR3 is given with its conserved first and last residue. D genes are given only for firm matches. Expanded clones get a size class; other rows say once, few or many, or leave the size out.

>-|-|TRBJ1-5|TRBV6-5
TGTGCCAGTTCAATCGGCGGGGGCAATCAGCCCCAGCATTTT
CASSIGGGNQPQHF
>-|-|TRBJ1-3|TRBV4-1
TGCGCCAGCAGCCCCAGGGACACCAACTCTGGAAACACCATATATTTT
CASSPRDTNSGNTIYF
>-|-|TRBJ2-1|TRBV14
TGTGCCAGCAGCCCCGGGGTTTTCGCGAATGAGCAGTTCTTC
CASSPGVFANEQFF
>once|TRBD1|TRBJ2-7|TRBV27
TGTGCCAGCAGTTTCTCGGGACAGCTCGAGCAGTACTTC
CASSFSGQLEQYF
>-|-|TRBJ2-5|TRBV27
TGTGCCAGCAGTAGCGAGGGCCAAGAGACCCAGTACTTC
CASSSEGQETQYF
>-|-|TRBJ1-2|TRBV7-9
TGTGCCAGCAGCCTCGGACGAGGCCACGAAGATGGCTACACCTTC
CASSLGRGHEDGYTF
>-|TRBD1|TRBJ2-4|TRBV11-2
TGTGCCAGCAGCCCTGGACAGGGGAGGTACATTCAGTACTTC
CASSPGQGRYIQYF
>-|-|TRBJ2-5|TRBV11-2
TGTGCCAGCAGCTTAGACATACCCCAGTACTTC
CASSLDIPQYF
>-|-|TRBJ1-1|TRBV5-6
TGTGCCAGCAGCTTTTCCACAGTTCATCCTGAAGCTTTCTTT
CASSFSTVHPEAFF
>few|TRBD1|TRBJ1-2|TRBV29-1
TGCAGCGTTGATTCTGGACAGGGTGGCGGCTACACCTTC
CSVDSGQGGGYTF
>-|-|TRBJ2-5|TRBV27
TGTGCCAGCAAGCCGGGACTGCCTATAGAGACCCAGTACTTC
CASKPGLPIETQYF
>few|TRBD1|TRBJ2-3|TRBV5-1
TGCGCCAGCAAGCACCCGGGACAGGGATCCACAGATACGCAGTATTTT
CASKHPGQGSTDTQYF
>few|-|TRBJ1-1|TRBV13
TGTGCCAGCAGCTCCGGCAGGACTGAAGCTTTCTTT
CASSSGRTEAFF
>few|-|TRBJ1-1|TRBV30
TGTGCCTGGAGCCCAGGGAACACTGAAGCTTTCTTT
CAWSPGNTEAFF
>-|-|TRBJ1-1|TRBV27
TGTGCCAGCAGCCCAGAGACGCTCTCCACTGAAGCTTTCTTT
CASSPETLSTEAFF
>-|-|TRBJ1-5|TRBV30
TGTGCCTGGAGTGGCGAAATGGGCAATCAGCCCCAGCATTTT
CAWSGEMGNQPQHF
>-|-|TRBJ2-2|TRBV30
TGTGCCTGGTCAGGTCCCACCGGGGAGCTGTTTTTT
CAWSGPTGELFF
>-|-|TRBJ2-1|TRBV13
TGTGCCAGCAGCTTTGGCAATGAGCAGTTCTTC
CASSFGNEQFF